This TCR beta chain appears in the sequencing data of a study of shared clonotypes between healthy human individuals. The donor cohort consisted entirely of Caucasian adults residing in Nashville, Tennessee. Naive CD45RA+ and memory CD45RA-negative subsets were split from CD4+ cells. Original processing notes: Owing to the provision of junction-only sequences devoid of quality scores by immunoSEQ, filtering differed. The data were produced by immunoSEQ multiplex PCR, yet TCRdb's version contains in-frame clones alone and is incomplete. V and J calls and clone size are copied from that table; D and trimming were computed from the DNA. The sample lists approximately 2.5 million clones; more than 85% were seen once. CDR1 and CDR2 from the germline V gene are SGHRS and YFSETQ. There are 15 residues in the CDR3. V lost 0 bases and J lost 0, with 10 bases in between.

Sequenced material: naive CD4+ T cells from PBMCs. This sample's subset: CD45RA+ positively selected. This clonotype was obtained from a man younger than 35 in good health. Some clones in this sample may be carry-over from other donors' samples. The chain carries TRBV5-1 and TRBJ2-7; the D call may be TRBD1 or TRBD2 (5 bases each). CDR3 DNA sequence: TGCGCCAGCAGCTTGGCCCCCGGGGCCTCCTACGAGCAGTACTTC. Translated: CASSLAPGASYEQYF. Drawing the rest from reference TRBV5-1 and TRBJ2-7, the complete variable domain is KAGVTQTPRYLIKTRGQQVTLSCSPISGHRSVSWYQQTPGQGLQFLFEYFSETQRNKGNFPGRFSGRQFSNSRSEMNVSTLELGDSALYLCASSLAPGASYEQYFGPGTRLTVT.